The T cell receptor (beta chain) described here comes from a study of blood T cells in healthy people across ages. Regarding the study as a whole: Fewer expanded clones and more diversity marked long-lived versus aged donors. Strong correlation existed between TCR beta diversity and naive T cell percentage. Significant beta diversity loss was already apparent by age approximately 38, declining roughly linearly.

A second PCR of 7 to 11 cycles used a sample-barcoded 5' primer and a J-beta primer mix. Via MiXCR, TCRdb re-called the 5' RACE reads, giving one row per CDR3 protein. This sample has roughly 680,000 distinct CDR3 sequences; 40% to 65% occur once, and the top ten carry less than 15%. Concerning this clonotype itself: What it binds is unknown.

PBMCs were isolated at a quantity of at least 6.5 million per sample. This CDR3 spans 15 amino acids. The J segment lost 2 bases and the V segment lost 3 bases, leaving 6 bases of the junction unmatched. The germline gives CDR1 ENHRY, CDR2 SYGVKD. This receptor was obtained from a woman older than 75 in good health. Sequenced: blood. The chain has TRBV10-3 and TRBJ2-7; TRBD2 matches at 8 bases. DNA for the CDR3: TGTGCCATCAGTGATCCGGGGGGGAGCCCCTACGAGCAGTACTTC. It encodes CAISDPGGSPYEQYF.